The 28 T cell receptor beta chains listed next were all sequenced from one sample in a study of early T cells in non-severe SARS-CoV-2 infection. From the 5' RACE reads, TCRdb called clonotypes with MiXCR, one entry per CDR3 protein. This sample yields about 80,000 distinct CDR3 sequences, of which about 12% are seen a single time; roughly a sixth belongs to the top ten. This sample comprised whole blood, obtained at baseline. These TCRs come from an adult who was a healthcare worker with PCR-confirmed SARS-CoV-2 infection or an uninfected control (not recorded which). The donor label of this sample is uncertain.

CDR3 DNA sequence: TGTGCCAGCAGCTTGGGTTTATATGAAAAACTGTTTTTT. This gives the protein CASSLGLYEKLFF. V is TRBV7-9 and J is TRBJ1-4, with no clear D. Germline CDR1 reads SEHNR; CDR2 reads FQNEAQ (reference sequence). V was cut by 3 bases and J by 6 bases, with 8 bases left in between. CDR3 length equals 13 residues. Filled out from reference TRBV7-9 and TRBJ1-4, the complete variable domain reads DTGVSQNPRHKITKRGQNVTFRCDPISEHNRLYWYRQTLGQGPEFLTYFQNEAQLEKSRLLSDRFSAERPKGSFSTLEIQRTEQGDSAMYLCASSLGLYEKLFFGSGTQLSVL.

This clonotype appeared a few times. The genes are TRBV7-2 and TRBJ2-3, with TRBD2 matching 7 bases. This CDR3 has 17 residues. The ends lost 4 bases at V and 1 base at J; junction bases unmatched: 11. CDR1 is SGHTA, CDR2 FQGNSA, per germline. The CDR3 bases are TGTGCCAGCAGCTCCGATCCGGGACTACTGGGCACAGATACGCAGTATTTT. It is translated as CASSSDPGLLGTDTQYF.

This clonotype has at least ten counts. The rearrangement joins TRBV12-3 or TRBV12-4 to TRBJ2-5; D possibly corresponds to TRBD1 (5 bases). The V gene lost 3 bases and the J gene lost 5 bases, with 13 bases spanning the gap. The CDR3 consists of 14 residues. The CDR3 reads CASSFVGRGETQYF. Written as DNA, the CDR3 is TGTGCCAGCAGTTTCGTGGGGCGAGGTGAGACCCAGTACTTC.

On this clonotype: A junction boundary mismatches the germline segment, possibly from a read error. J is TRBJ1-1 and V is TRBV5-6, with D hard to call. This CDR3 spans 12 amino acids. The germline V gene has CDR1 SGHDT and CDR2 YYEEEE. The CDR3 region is CVSSRSYDEAFF. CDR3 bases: TGTGTCAGCAGCAGGAGCTATGACGAAGCTTTCTTT.

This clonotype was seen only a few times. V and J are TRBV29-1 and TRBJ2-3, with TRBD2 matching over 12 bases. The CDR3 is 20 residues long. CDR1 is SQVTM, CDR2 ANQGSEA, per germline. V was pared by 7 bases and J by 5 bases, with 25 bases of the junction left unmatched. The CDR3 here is CSARLRGPKLAGGGGDTQYF. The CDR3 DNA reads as TGCAGCGCTCGGCTCAGGGGGCCGAAACTAGCGGGGGGCGGAGGAGATACGCAGTATTTT.

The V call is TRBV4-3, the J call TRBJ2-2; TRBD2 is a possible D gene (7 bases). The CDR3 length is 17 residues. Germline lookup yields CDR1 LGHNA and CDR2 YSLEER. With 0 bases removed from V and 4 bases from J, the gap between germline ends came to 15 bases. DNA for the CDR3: TGCGCCAGCAGCCAAGATCTGGGAGGGACATTCACCGGGGAGCTGTTTTTT. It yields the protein CASSQDLGGTFTGELFF.

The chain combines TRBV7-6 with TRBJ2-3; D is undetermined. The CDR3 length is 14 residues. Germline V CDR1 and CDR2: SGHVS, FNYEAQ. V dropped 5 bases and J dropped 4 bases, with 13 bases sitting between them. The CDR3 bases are TGTGCCAGCAGCCCCAGTGGTGGCCCAGATACGCAGTATTTT. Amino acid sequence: CASSPSGGPDTQYF.

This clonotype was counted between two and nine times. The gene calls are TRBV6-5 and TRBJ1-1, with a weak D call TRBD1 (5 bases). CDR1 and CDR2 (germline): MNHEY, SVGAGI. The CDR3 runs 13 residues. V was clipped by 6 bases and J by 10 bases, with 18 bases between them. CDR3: CASSSGPLWGAFF. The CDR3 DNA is TGTGCCAGCAGCTCGGGACCCCTATGGGGAGCTTTCTTT.

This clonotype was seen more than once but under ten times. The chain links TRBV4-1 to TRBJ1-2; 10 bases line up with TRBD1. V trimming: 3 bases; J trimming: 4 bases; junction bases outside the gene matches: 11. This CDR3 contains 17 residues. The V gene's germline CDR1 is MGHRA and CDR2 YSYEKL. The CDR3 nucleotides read TGCGCCAGCAGCCACAAGTGGGCGACAGGGGGCGGCTATGGCTACACCTTC. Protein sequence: CASSHKWATGGGYGYTF.

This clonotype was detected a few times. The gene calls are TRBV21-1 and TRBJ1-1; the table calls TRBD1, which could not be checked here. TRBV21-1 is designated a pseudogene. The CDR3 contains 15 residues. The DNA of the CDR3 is TGTGCCAGCAGCACCGACAGGGGAATGAACACTGAAGCTTTCTTT. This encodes CASSTDRGMNTEAFF.

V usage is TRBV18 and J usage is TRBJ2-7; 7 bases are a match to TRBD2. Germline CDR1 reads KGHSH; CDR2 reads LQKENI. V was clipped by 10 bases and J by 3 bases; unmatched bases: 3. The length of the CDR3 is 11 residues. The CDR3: CATSSGYEQYF. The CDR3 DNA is TGTGCCACATCTAGCGGCTACGAGCAGTACTTC.

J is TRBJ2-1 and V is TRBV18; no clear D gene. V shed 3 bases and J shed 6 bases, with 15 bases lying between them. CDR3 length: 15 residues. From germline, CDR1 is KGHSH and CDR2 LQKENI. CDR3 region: CASSPFHPGANEQFF. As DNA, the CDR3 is TGTGCCAGCTCACCTTTCCATCCCGGCGCCAATGAGCAGTTCTTC.

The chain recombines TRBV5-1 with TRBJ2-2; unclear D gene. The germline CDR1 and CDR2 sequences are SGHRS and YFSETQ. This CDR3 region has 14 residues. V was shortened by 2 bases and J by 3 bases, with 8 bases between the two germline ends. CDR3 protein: CASSFGQYTGELFF. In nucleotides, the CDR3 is TGCGCCAGCAGCTTTGGGCAGTACACCGGGGAGCTGTTTTTT.

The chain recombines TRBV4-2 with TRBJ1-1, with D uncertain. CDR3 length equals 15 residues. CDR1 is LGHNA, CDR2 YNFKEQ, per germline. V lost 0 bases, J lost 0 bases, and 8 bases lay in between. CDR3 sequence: CASSQELFMNTEAFF. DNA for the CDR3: TGTGCCAGCAGCCAAGAGTTATTCATGAACACTGAAGCTTTCTTT.

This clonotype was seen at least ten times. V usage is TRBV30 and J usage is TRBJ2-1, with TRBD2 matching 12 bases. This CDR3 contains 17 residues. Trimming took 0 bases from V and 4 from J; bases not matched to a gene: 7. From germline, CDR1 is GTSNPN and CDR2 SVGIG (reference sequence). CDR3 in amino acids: CAWSVASGGASYNEQFF. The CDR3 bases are TGTGCCTGGAGTGTCGCTAGCGGGGGGGCAAGTTACAATGAGCAGTTCTTC.

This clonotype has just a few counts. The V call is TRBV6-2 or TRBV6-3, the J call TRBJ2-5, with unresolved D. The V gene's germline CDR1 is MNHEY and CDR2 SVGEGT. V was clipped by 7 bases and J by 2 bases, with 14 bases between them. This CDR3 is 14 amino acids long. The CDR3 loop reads CASTFLGRQETQYF. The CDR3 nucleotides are TGTGCCAGCACCTTCCTAGGAAGGCAAGAGACCCAGTACTTC.

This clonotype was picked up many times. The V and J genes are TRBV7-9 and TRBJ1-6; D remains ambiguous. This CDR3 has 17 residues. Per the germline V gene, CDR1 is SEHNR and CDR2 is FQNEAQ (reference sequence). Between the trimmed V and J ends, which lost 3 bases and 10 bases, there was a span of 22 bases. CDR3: CASSFHDLAGFGSPLHF. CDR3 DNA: TGTGCCAGCAGCTTCCACGACCTGGCGGGGTTTGGGTCACCCCTCCACTTT.

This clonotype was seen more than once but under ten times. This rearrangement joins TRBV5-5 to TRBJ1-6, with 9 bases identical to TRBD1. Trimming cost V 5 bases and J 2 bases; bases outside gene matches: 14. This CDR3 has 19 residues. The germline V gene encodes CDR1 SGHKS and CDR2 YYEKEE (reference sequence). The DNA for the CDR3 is TGTGCCAGCAGTTCCTCCTGGACCGGGACAGGGACCTATAATTCACCCCTCCACTTT. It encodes CASSSSWTGTGTYNSPLHF. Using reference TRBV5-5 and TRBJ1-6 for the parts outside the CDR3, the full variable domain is DAGVTQSPTHLIKTRGQQVTLRCSPISGHKSVSWYQQVLGQGPQFIFQYYEKEERGRGNFPDRFSARQFPNYSSELNVNALLLGDSALYLCASSSSWTGTGTYNSPLHFGNGTRLTVT.

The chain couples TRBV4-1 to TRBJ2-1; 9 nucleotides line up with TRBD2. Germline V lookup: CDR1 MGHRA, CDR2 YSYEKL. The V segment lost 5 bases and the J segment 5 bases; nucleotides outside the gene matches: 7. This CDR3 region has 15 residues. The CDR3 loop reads CASSTLAGQHNEQFF. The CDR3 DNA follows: TGCGCCAGCAGCACCCTAGCGGGACAACACAATGAGCAGTTCTTC.

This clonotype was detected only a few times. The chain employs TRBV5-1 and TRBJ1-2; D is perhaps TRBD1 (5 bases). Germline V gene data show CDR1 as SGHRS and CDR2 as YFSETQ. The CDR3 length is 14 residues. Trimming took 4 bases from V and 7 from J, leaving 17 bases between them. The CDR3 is CASSATVGTSGYTF. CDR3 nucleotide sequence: TGCGCCAGCAGCGCAACGGTCGGGACGTCTGGCTACACCTTC.

The CDR3 DNA reads as TGCAGTGCTAGACCCCCCGCGGGGAATGAGCAGTTCTTC. Its protein is CSARPPAGNEQFF. V is TRBV20-1 and J is TRBJ2-1; possibly TRBD2 for D (6 bases). The CDR3 extends over 13 amino acids. CDR1 and CDR2 (germline): DFQATT, SNEGSKA (reference sequence). The V end was cut by 2 bases, the J end by 7 bases, with 12 bases between.

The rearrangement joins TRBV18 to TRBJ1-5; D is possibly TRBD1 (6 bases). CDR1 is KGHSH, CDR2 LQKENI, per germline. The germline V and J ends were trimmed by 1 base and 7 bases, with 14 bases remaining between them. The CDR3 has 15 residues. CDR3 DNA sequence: TGTGCCAGCTCACCACAGCCGGGGGGCCAACAGCCCCAGCATTTT. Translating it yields CASSPQPGGQQPQHF.

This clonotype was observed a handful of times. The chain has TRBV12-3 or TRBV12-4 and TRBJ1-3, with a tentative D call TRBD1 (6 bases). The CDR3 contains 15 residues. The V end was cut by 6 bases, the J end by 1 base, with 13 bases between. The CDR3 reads CASSTRTESGNTIYF. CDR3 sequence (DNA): TGTGCCAGCAGCACGCGGACAGAGTCTGGAAACACCATATATTTT.

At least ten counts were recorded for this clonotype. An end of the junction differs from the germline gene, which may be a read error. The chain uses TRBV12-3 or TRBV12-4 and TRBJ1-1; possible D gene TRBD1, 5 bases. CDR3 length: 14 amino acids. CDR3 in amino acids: CASSLHRGNPEAFF. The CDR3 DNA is TGTGCCAGCAGTTTACATCGGGGGAACCCTGAAGCTTTCTTT.

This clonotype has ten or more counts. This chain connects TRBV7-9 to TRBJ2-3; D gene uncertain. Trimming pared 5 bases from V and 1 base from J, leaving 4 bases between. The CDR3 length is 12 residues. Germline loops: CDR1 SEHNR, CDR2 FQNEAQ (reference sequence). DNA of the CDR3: TGTGCCAGCAGCAGGGGCACAGATACGCAGTATTTT. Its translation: CASSRGTDTQYF.

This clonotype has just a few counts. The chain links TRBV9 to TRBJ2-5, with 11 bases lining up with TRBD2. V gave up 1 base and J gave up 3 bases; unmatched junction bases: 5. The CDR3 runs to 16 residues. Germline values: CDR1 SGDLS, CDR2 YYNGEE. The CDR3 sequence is CASSVSPTSGKETQYF. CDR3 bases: TGTGCCAGCAGCGTATCCCCGACTAGCGGGAAAGAGACCCAGTACTTC.

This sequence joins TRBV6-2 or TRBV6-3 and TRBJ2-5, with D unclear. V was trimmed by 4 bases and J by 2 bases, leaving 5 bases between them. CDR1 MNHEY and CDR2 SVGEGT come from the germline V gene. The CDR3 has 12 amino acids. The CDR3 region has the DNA TGTGCCAGCAGTTTACGACAAGAGACCCAGTACTTC. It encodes CASSLRQETQYF.

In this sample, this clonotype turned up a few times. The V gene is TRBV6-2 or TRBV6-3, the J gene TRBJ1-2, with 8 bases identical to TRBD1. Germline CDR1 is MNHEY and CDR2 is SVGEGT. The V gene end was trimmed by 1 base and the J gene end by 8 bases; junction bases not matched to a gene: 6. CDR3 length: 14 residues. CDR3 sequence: CASSYYQGATGYTF. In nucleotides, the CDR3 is TGTGCCAGCAGTTACTATCAGGGGGCGACCGGCTACACCTTC.